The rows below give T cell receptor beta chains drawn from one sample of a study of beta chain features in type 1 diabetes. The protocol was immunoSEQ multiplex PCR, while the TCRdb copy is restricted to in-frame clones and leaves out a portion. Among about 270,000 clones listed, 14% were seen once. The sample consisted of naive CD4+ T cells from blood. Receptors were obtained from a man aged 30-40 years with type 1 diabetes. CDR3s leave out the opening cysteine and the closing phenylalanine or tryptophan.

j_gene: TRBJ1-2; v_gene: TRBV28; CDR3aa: ASSFDREDGYT
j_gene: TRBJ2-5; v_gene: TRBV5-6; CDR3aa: ASSSAGTGQETQY
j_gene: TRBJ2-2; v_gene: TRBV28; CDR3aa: ASSLLWTGGRSGELF
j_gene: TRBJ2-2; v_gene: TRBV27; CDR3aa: ASRLLAGVPGELF
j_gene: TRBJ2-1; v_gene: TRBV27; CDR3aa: ASSLAGNEQF
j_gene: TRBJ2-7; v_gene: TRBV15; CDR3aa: ATSSWDNSYEQY
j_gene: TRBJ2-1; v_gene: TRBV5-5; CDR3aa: ASSFPGLAGLNEQF
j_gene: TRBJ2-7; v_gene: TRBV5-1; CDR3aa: ASSLETGGSYEQY
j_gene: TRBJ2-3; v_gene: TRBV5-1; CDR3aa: ASSRLAGSTDTQY
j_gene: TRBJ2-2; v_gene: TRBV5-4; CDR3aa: ASSRGLAINTGELF
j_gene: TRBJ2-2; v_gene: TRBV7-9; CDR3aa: ASSLVDSTLF
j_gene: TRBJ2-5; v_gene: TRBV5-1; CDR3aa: ASSMDRGRLRETQY
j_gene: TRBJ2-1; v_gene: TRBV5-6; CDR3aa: ASSLRGGDFNEQF
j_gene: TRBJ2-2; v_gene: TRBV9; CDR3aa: ASSLSGINTGELF
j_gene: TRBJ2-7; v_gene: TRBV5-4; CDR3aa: ASSPAGLTYEQY
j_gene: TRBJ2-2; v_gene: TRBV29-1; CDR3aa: SVGLAGGELF
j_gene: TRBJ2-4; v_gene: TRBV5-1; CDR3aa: ASSFGSGVGKNIQY
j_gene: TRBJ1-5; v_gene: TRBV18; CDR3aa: ASSPPGGNQPQH
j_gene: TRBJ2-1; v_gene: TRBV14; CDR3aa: ASSRTGKILYNEQF
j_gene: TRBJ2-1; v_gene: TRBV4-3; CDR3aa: ASSQGTIEF
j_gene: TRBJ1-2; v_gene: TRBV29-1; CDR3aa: SVRQGDYGYT
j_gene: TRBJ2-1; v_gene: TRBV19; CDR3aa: ASSLREADEQF
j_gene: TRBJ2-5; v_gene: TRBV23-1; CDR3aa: ASPRGPYQETQY
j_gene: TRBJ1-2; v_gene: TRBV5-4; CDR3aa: ASSLSGVNYGYT
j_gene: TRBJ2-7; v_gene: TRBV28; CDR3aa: ASRSGYEQY
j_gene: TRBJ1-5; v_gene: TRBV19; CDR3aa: ASSRQGDQPQH
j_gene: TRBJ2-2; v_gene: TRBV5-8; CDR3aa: ASSPRGTSGKYTGELF
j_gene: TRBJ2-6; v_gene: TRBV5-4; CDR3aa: ASSPEVSGANVLT
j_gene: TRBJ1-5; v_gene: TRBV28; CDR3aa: ASSLPREQPQH
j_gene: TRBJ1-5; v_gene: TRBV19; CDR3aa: ASTQGGTGNQPQH
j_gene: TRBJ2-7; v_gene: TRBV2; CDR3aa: ASSGDKIGEQY
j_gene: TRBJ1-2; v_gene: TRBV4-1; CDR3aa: ASSLWTGGGYT
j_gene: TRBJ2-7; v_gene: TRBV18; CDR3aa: ASSPSEDRAYEQY
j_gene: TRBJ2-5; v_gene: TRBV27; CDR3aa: ASSFIPGGGRETQY
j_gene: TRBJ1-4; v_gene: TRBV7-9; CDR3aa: ASSSPGQGEEKLF
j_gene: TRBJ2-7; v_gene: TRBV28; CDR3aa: AGRTGQGEQY
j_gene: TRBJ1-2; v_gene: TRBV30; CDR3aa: AWSLTGTNYGYT
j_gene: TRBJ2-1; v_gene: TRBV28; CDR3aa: ASSQGGRVNEQF
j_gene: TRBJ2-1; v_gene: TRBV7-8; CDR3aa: ASSLIWNSEQF
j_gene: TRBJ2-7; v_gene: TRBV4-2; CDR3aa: ASSQRTNKGYEQY
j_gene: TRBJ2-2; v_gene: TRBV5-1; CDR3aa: ASSLFSVNTGELF
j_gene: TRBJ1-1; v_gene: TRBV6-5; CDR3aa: ASSPQYSTEAF
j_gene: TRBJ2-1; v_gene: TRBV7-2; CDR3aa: ASSQRGQGGEQF
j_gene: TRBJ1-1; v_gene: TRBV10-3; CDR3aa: AIRANTEAF
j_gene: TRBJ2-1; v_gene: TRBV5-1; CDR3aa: ASSFTSGTFNEQF
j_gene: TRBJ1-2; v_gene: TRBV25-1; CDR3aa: ASSEHPGVYGYT
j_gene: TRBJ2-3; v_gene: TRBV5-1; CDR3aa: ASSLSTEPDTQY
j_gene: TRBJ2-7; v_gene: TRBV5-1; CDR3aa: ASSLAGRSQQY
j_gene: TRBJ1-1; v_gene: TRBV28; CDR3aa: ASSSSQGDTEAF
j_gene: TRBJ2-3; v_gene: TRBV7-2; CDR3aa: ASSLLAGVSDTQY
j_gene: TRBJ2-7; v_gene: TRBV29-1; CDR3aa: SVEGQGYEQY